The clone carrying this T cell receptor beta chain was counted only a few times. HTBI primers from iRepertoire and Arm-PCR of CDR3 regions yielded the TCR beta libraries. A single record per CDR3 protein comes from TCRdb applying MiXCR to the multiplex PCR reads. The sample has about 430,000 distinct CDR3 sequences, approximately 22% seen once. Noted time point: persistent/refractory GD, antithyroid drugs over 5 years with positive TRAb. The TCR library used RNA extracted from PBMCs. This specimen belongs to a study of regulatory T cells in long-lasting Graves disease. The CDR3 covers 15 residues. Germline loops: CDR1 SGHDT, CDR2 YYEEEE. Trimming removed 1 base at V and 0 bases at J, with 10 bases between.

The origin of this receptor is a female donor with Graves disease. This chain links TRBV5-6 with TRBJ1-1; D is perhaps TRBD1 (5 bases). The sample was peripheral blood mononuclear cells (PBMCs), taken when the disease was refractory, from a patient treated with antithyroid drugs. Written as DNA, the CDR3 is TGTGCCAGCAGCTTGTTTGACAGAGTGAACACTGAAGCTTTCTTT. Translated, it gives CASSLFDRVNTEAFF.